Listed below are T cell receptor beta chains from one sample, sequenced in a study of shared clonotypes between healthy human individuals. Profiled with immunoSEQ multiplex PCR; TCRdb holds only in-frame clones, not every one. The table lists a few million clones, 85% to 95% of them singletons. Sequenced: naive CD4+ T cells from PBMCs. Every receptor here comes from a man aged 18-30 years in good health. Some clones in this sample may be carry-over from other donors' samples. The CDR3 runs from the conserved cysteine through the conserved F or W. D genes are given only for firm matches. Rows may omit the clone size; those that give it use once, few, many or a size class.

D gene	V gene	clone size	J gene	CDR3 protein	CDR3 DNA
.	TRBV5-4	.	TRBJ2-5	CASNSWAMKETQYF	TGTGCCAGCAACTCCTGGGCCATGAAAGAGACCCAGTACTTC
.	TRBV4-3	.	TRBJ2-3	CASSQDLGGDTQYF	TGCGCCAGCAGCCAAGATCTCGGTGGGGACACGCAGTATTTT
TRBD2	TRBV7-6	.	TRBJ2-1	CASSRGGQGEQFF	TGTGCCAGCAGCCGGGGGGGGCAGGGTGAGCAGTTCTTC
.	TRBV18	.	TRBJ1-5	CASSPTRQTSNQPQHF	TGTGCCAGCTCACCAACACGACAGACTAGCAATCAGCCCCAGCATTTT
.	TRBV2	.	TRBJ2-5	CATSGGGSFETQYF	TGTGCCACGAGTGGAGGGGGCAGTTTCGAGACCCAGTACTTC
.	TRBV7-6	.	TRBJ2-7	CASSPGTGPYEQYF	TGTGCCAGCAGCCCTGGGACTGGTCCCTACGAGCAGTACTTC
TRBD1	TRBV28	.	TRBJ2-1	CASSTPGTGYNEQFF	TGTGCCAGCAGCACTCCCGGGACAGGCTACAATGAGCAGTTCTTC
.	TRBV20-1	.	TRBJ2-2	CTRTDGELFF	TGTACCCGGACAGACGGGGAGCTGTTTTTT
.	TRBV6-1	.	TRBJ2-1	CASSEGERDTRYVYNEQFF	TGTGCCAGCAGTGAAGGTGAGAGGGACACCCGTTATGTCTACAATGAGCAGTTCTTC
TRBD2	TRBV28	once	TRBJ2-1	CASSPSGTSAYNEQFF	TGTGCCAGCAGTCCCTCCGGGACTAGCGCCTACAATGAGCAGTTCTTC
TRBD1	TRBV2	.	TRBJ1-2	CASSDRRGDGYTF	TGTGCCAGCAGTGATCGCAGGGGGGATGGCTACACCTTC
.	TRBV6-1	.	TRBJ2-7	CASRNVYYEQYF	TGTGCCAGCAGGAACGTATACTACGAGCAGTACTTC
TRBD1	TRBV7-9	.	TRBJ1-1	CASSLAGGQEAFF	TGTGCCAGCAGCTTAGCAGGGGGCCAAGAAGCTTTCTTT
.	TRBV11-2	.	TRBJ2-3	CASSLVGLSTDTQYF	TGTGCCAGCAGCTTAGTAGGGTTGAGCACAGATACGCAGTATTTT
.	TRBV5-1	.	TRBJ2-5	CASSLDDQETQYF	TGCGCCAGCAGCTTGGACGACCAAGAGACCCAGTACTTC
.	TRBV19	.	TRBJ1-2	CASTSGGRPLYGYTF	TGTGCCAGTACCTCGGGGGGACGGCCCCTCTATGGCTACACCTTC
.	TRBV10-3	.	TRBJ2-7	CAISPRNRDYEQYF	TGTGCCATCAGTCCGAGGAACAGGGACTACGAGCAGTACTTC
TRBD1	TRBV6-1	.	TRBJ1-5	CASSQDRGNQPQHF	TGTGCCAGCAGTCAAGACAGGGGGAATCAGCCCCAGCATTTT
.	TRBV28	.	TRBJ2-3	CASSLLLNTQYF	TGTGCCAGCAGTCTCCTCCTAAATACGCAGTATTTT
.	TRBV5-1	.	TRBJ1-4	CASSLGAGWEKLFF	TGCGCCAGCAGCTTGGGTGCAGGGTGGGAAAAACTGTTTTTT
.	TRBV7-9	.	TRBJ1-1	CASSLEMGTEAFF	TGTGCCAGCAGCTTAGAGATGGGGACTGAAGCTTTCTTT
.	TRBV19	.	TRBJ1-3	CAPPGGKDVDFSGNTIYF	TGTGCCCCTCCTGGGGGGAAGGACGTCGATTTCTCTGGAAACACCATATATTTT
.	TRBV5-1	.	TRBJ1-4	CASSEPTLNEKLFF	TGCGCCAGCTCTGAACCCACGCTTAATGAAAAACTGTTTTTT
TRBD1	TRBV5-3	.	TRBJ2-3	CARSFGLHRGTDTQYF	TGTGCCAGAAGCTTTGGGCTCCACAGGGGGACAGATACGCAGTATTTT
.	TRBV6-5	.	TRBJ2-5	CASSYSGGVQETQYF	TGTGCCAGCAGTTACTCGGGCGGAGTCCAAGAGACCCAGTACTTC
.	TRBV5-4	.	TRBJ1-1	CASSVVADTEAFF	TGTGCCAGCAGCGTGGTTGCGGACACTGAAGCTTTCTTT
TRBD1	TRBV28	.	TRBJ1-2	CASSPGTVPGYTF	TGTGCCAGCAGTCCGGGGACAGTACCTGGCTACACCTTC
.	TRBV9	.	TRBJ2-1	CASSVAPTYNEQFF	TGTGCCAGCAGCGTAGCACCGACCTACAATGAGCAGTTCTTC
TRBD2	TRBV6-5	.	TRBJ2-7	CASSATGTSGYEQYF	TGTGCCAGCAGCGCTACCGGGACTAGCGGATACGAGCAGTACTTC
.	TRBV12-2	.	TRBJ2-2	CASPRVASSTGELFF	TGTGCAAGTCCCCGGGTAGCGTCCTCCACCGGGGAGCTGTTTTTT
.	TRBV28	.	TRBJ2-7	CASSEPGTGTYEQYF	TGTGCCAGCAGTGAACCCGGGACTGGGACCTACGAGCAGTACTTC
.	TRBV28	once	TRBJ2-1	CASSLWRGVGNEQFF	TGTGCCAGCAGTTTATGGAGAGGGGTTGGCAATGAGCAGTTCTTC
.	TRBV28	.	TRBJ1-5	CASSSPGGINQPQHF	TGTGCCAGCAGTTCTCCCGGGGGTATCAATCAGCCCCAGCATTTT
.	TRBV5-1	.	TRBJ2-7	CASSLDPGSYLYEQYF	TGCGCCAGCAGCTTGGACCCCGGGAGTTACCTCTACGAGCAGTACTTC
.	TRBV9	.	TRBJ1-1	CASSVTGQIMNTEAFF	TGTGCCAGCAGCGTAACAGGACAGATAATGAACACTGAAGCTTTCTTT